One sample yielded the 25 T cell receptor beta chains listed below, sequenced in a study of blood T cell repertoires in COVID-19. The method was immunoSEQ multiplex PCR; TCRdb's version includes in-frame clones alone and lacks a portion of them. The data contain 400,000 or so clones, more than 80% of them seen just once; the ten biggest clones take up 1.1%. Sequencing used PBMCs or T cells enriched from blood (not recorded which). These receptors all come from a man aged 25-40 years who had recovered from COVID-19.

This rearrangement joins TRBV13 to TRBJ1-2; unclear D gene. CDR3 length: 15 amino acids. Germline loops: CDR1 PRHDT, CDR2 FYEKMQ (reference sequence). V lost 5 bases, J lost 4 bases, and 17 bases lay in between. CDR3 loop: CASSAYSNLGYGYTF. The CDR3 nucleotides are TGTGCCAGCAGCGCGTACAGTAACCTCGGCTATGGCTACACCTTC.

This sequence joins TRBV15 and TRBJ2-2; D is unclear. The V end was cut by 0 bases, the J end by 6 bases, with 8 bases between. The CDR3 runs to 14 residues. Germline CDR1 and CDR2: LNHNV and YYDKDF (reference sequence). For the CDR3, the DNA is TGTGCCACCAGCAGAGATACAGTCTCCGGGGAGCTGTTTTTT. Residues: CATSRDTVSGELFF.

This clone appeared once. This rearrangement joins TRBV19 to TRBJ1-5; 8 nucleotides agree with TRBD1. Losses at the gene ends were 3 bases for V and 3 bases for J; bases not matched to a gene: 4. Germline V gene lookup returns CDR1 LNHDA and CDR2 SQIVND (reference sequence). The CDR3 runs to 15 residues. This CDR3 reads CASSMGQDYNQPQHF. CDR3 sequence (DNA): TGTGCCAGTAGTATGGGACAGGATTACAATCAGCCCCAGCATTTT.

V and J are TRBV5-1 and TRBJ1-2, with 11 nucleotides matching TRBD1. V lost 5 bases and J lost 7; bases outside the gene matches: 7. Germline values: CDR1 SGHRS, CDR2 YFSETQ. The CDR3 is 14 residues long. DNA for the CDR3: TGCGCCAGCAGACCCGGACAGGGGGCGTTTGGCTACACCTTC. Residues: CASRPGQGAFGYTF.

This chain connects TRBV7-9 to TRBJ2-7, with D maybe TRBD1 (5 bases). Trimming removed 3 bases at V and 1 base at J, with 7 bases between. CDR3 size: 13 residues. The V gene's germline CDR1 is SEHNR and CDR2 FQNEAQ (reference sequence). The CDR3 nucleotides read TGTGCCAGCAGCTTTGGGGCTTCCTACGAGCAGTACTTC. Translated: CASSFGASYEQYF.

J is TRBJ2-7 and V is TRBV28, with 7 positions matching TRBD2. In germline, CDR1 is MDHEN, CDR2 SYDVKM. Trimming cost V 6 bases and J 2 bases; bases outside gene matches: 4. The CDR3 is 13 amino acids. CDR3 in amino acids: CASRGGGPYEQYF. The CDR3 region has the DNA TGTGCCAGCAGGGGGGGAGGGCCCTACGAGCAGTACTTC. The full variable domain, completed using reference TRBV28 and TRBJ2-7, is DVKVTQSSRYLVKRTGEKVFLECVQDMDHENMFWYRQDPGLGLRLIYFSYDVKMKEKGDIPEGYSVSREKKERFSLILESASTNQTSMYLCASRGGGPYEQYFGPGTRLTVT.

Many counts were recorded for this clone. This chain uses TRBV28 with TRBJ1-6; D uncertain. The V end was cut by 6 bases, the J end by 9 bases, with 15 bases between. CDR1 and CDR2 (germline): MDHEN, SYDVKM. The CDR3 totals 14 residues. CDR3 DNA: TGTGCCAGCAGGGAAGTGCCGCGGAGTTCACCCCTCCACTTT. This encodes CASREVPRSSPLHF.

This chain links TRBV10-3 with TRBJ2-1; TRBD1 is a possible D gene (5 bases). CDR3 length: 13 amino acids. CDR1 and CDR2 from the germline V gene are ENHRY and SYGVKD. V dropped 8 bases and J dropped 0 bases, with 8 bases sitting between them. CDR3 sequence: CAIGRDSYNEQFF. DNA of the CDR3: TGTGCCATCGGCAGGGACTCCTACAATGAGCAGTTCTTC.

The V gene is TRBV6-5, the J gene TRBJ2-1; unclear D gene. This CDR3 spans 14 amino acids. V dropped 2 bases and J dropped 9 bases, with 14 bases sitting between them. CDR1 is MNHEY, CDR2 SVGAGI, per germline. As DNA, the CDR3 is TGTGCCAGCAGTTACGCCTACGCGGCCAGTGAGCAGTTCTTC. It is translated as CASSYAYAASEQFF.

The gene calls are TRBV11-2 and TRBJ2-7, with 12 bases lining up with TRBD2. Germline loops: CDR1 SGHAT, CDR2 FQNNGV. CDR3 size: 16 residues. The V gene end was trimmed by 2 bases and the J gene end by 2 bases; junction bases not matched to a gene: 4. The CDR3 is CASSLRTSGIPYEQYF. Here the CDR3 DNA reads TGTGCCAGCAGCTTAAGGACTAGCGGGATCCCCTACGAGCAGTACTTC. Together with reference TRBV11-2 and TRBJ2-7, the CDR3 gives the full variable domain: EAGVAQSPRYKIIEKRQSVAFWCNPISGHATLYWYQQILGQGPKLLIQFQNNGVVDDSQLPKDRFSAERLKGVDSTLKIQPAKLEDSAVYLCASSLRTSGIPYEQYFGPGTRLTVT.

Regarding this clone: Other DNA sequences in this specimen translate into the identical CDR3. The chain employs TRBV30 and TRBJ2-7; D uncertain. The CDR3 length is 11 residues. Trimming cost V 4 bases and J 0 bases, with 4 bases left between them. Germline loops: CDR1 GTSNPN, CDR2 SVGIG (reference sequence). CDR3 loop: CAWMSSYEQYF. CDR3 in DNA: TGTGCCTGGATGAGCTCCTACGAGCAGTACTTC.

The chain recombines TRBV7-3 with TRBJ2-3; D gene ambiguous. Germline assignment: CDR1 SGHTA and CDR2 FQGTGA. V lost 5 bases, J lost 9 bases, and 15 bases lay in between. CDR3 length equals 13 residues. As DNA, the CDR3 is TGTGCCAGCAGCCCCCCGGAGACGAACACGCAGTATTTT. Residues: CASSPPETNTQYF.

J is TRBJ2-3 and V is TRBV2; D remains unclear. CDR1 SNHLY and CDR2 FYNNEI come from the germline V gene. There are 15 residues in the CDR3. The V end was cut by 0 bases, the J end by 2 bases, with 9 bases between. The CDR3 loop reads CASSEARSSTDTQYF. For the CDR3, the DNA is TGTGCCAGCAGTGAAGCCCGGTCGTCCACAGATACGCAGTATTTT.

This clone appeared once. V gene TRBV5-1 combines with J gene TRBJ2-3, with D perhaps matching TRBD2 (6 bases). CDR3 length equals 16 residues. V was shortened by 0 bases and J by 4 bases, with 15 bases between the two germline ends. Germline V lookup: CDR1 SGHRS, CDR2 YFSETQ. The CDR3 reads CASSLAFGGRADTQYF. For the CDR3, the DNA is TGCGCCAGCAGCTTGGCCTTCGGGGGACGAGCAGATACGCAGTATTTT.

Note on this clone: The sample holds other DNA sequences that translate to the same CDR3. The chain recombines TRBV7-9 with TRBJ2-5; 15 bases fit TRBD2. Losses at the gene ends were 4 bases for V and 5 bases for J; bases not matched to a gene: 2. The germline V gene has CDR1 SEHNR and CDR2 FQNEAQ (reference sequence). This CDR3 region has 15 residues. In DNA form, the CDR3 reads TGTGCCAGCAGCTCGGGACTAGCGGGAGGCGAGACCCAGTACTTC. It yields the protein CASSSGLAGGETQYF.

In nucleotides, the CDR3 is TGCGCCAGCAGCCCCGCCCCGGACGAGCAGTACTTC. Amino acid sequence: CASSPAPDEQYF. The J gene is TRBJ2-7, the V gene TRBV5-1; no firm D call. The V gene's germline CDR1 is SGHRS and CDR2 YFSETQ. The V end lost 4 bases, the J end lost 5 bases, and 10 bases lay between the germline ends. The CDR3 length is 12 residues.

The count of this clone is one. This chain links TRBV19 with TRBJ1-5, with a possible D match to TRBD1 (5 bases). From germline, CDR1 is LNHDA and CDR2 SQIVND (reference sequence). The CDR3 has 14 residues. V was cut by 7 bases and J by 7 bases, with 17 bases left in between. CDR3 residues: CASNEWVRGQPQHF. DNA for the CDR3: TGTGCCAGTAATGAATGGGTACGGGGGCAGCCCCAGCATTTT.

The chain links TRBV7-8 to TRBJ1-2; D not certain. The CDR3 sequence is 12 residues long. Germline CDR1 SGHVS, CDR2 FQNEAQ. Trimming took off 4 bases at V and 4 bases at J, with 7 bases between the two ends. CDR3 in DNA: TGTGCCAGCAGCTCCACAGCCTATGGCTACACCTTC. Translating it yields CASSSTAYGYTF. The variable domain in full, completed from reference TRBV7-8 and TRBJ1-2, reads GAGVSQSPRYKVAKRGQDVALRCDPISGHVSLFWYQQALGQGPEFLTYFQNEAQLDKSGLPSDRFFAERPEGSVSTLKIQRTQQEDSAVYLCASSSTAYGYTFGSGTRLTVV.

This clone showed up just a few times. V gene TRBV18 combines with J gene TRBJ1-1, with D possibly TRBD1 on 5 matching bases. V was cut by 2 bases and J by 0 bases, with 10 bases left in between. Germline values: CDR1 KGHSH, CDR2 LQKENI. The CDR3 extends over 15 amino acids. The CDR3 DNA is TGTGCCAGCTCACCAAACGCGGGGCTGAACACTGAAGCTTTCTTT. Translated: CASSPNAGLNTEAFF.

The chain joins TRBV7-9 to TRBJ2-3; no reliable D call. The length of the CDR3 is 14 residues. V was clipped by 1 base and J by 1 base, with 6 bases between them. In germline, CDR1 is SEHNR, CDR2 FQNEAQ (reference sequence). CDR3 region: CASSLGPGTDTQYF. The CDR3 region has the DNA TGTGCCAGCAGCTTAGGTCCTGGCACAGATACGCAGTATTTT.

This clone has only a few counts. This sequence joins TRBV11-3 and TRBJ1-1; D is unclear. This CDR3 region has 13 residues. Trimming removed 1 base from V and 4 bases from J, with 7 bases in between. Germline values: CDR1 SGHNT, CDR2 YENEEA. In DNA, the CDR3 is TGTGCCAGCAGCTTAGTCCGTAGCACTGAAGCTTTCTTT. This encodes CASSLVRSTEAFF. The full variable domain, its missing parts supplied by reference TRBV11-3 and TRBJ1-1, is EAGVVQSPRYKIIEKKQPVAFWCNPISGHNTLYWYLQNLGQGPELLIRYENEEAVDDSQLPKDRFSAERLKGVDSTLKIQPAELGDSAVYLCASSLVRSTEAFFGQGTRLTVV.

This chain links TRBV5-1 with TRBJ1-1; TRBD1 is a possible D gene (5 bases). The CDR3 totals 13 residues. From germline, CDR1 is SGHRS and CDR2 YFSETQ. The V end was cut by 4 bases, the J end by 0 bases, with 7 bases between. CDR3 sequence: CASSPRVNTEAFF. The CDR3 DNA reads as TGCGCCAGCAGCCCCAGGGTGAACACTGAAGCTTTCTTT.

This clone has just one count. CDR3: CASSEDWNRGPYGYTF. CDR3 sequence (DNA): TGCGCCAGCAGCGAGGATTGGAACAGGGGGCCGTATGGCTACACCTTC. V is TRBV4-1 and J is TRBJ1-2; TRBD1 matches 9 bases. V lost 5 bases and J lost 5; bases outside the gene matches: 12. CDR1 MGHRA and CDR2 YSYEKL come from the germline V gene. The CDR3 runs to 16 residues.

The rearrangement uses TRBV5-8 and TRBJ2-1; tentative D call: TRBD2 (5 bases). Germline-derived CDR1 and CDR2 are SGHTS and YDEGEE. This CDR3 has 15 amino acids. V was shortened by 0 bases and J by 2 bases, with 9 bases between the two germline ends. The CDR3 region has the DNA TGTGCCAGCAGCTTGGGGAGCGGAACCTACAATGAGCAGTTCTTC. Translating gives CASSLGSGTYNEQFF.

The V and J genes are TRBV4-1 and TRBJ1-2; 10 nucleotides agree with TRBD1. CDR1 is MGHRA and CDR2 is YSYEKL in the germline V gene. The CDR3 has 18 amino acids. V shed 3 bases, J shed 4 bases, and the junction held 14 bases outside the gene matches. CDR3 protein: CASSHGSGGTGVSYGYTF. Here the CDR3 DNA reads TGCGCCAGCAGCCACGGATCTGGTGGGACAGGGGTGAGCTATGGCTACACCTTC.